This TCR beta chain is drawn from a study of blood T cell repertoires in COVID-19. About the study: COVID-19 samples, acute and convalescent, were from the United States, Italy and Spain. Sources were T cells, B-cell-depleted T cells, or PBMCs; the material itself was cDNA or gDNA.

There are 14 residues in the CDR3. CDR1 is KGHSH and CDR2 is LQKENI in the germline V gene. V lost 3 bases and J lost 2, with 7 bases in between. How the authors handled the data: Reference gene primer amplification yielded estimated nucleated cell counts. The repertoire was sequenced with immunoSEQ multiplex PCR; TCRdb's copy has only in-frame clones and lacks some. Clonal size and the V and J genes are those of that table, whereas D and trimming came from the DNA. This table holds roughly 230,000 clones, 75% to 85% found once. On this clone: Other DNA sequences in this sample translate to the same CDR3.

The sequencing sample was made of peripheral blood. The chain carries TRBV18 and TRBJ2-2; D may be TRBD1 (5 bases). This TCR was recovered from a human donor in a cohort sampled during active COVID-19. The chain's CDR3 is CASSPDRNTGELFF. The CDR3 DNA reads TGTGCCAGCTCACCTGACAGAAACACCGGGGAGCTGTTTTTT.